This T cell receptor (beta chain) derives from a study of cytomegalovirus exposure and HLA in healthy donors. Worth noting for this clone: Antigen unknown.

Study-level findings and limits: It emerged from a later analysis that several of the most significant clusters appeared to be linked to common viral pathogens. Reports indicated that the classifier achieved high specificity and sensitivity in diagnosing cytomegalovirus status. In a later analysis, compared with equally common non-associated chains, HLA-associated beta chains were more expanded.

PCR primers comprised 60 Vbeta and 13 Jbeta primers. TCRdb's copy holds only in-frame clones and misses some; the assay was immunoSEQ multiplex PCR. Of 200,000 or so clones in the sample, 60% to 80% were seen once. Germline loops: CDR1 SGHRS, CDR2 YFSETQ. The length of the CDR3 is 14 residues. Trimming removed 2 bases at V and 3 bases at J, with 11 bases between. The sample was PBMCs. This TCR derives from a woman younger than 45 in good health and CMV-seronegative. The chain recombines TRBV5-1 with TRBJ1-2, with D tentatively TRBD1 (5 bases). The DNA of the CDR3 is TGCGCCAGCAGCTTCTCAACAGGCCACTATGGCTACACCTTC. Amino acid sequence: CASSFSTGHYGYTF.